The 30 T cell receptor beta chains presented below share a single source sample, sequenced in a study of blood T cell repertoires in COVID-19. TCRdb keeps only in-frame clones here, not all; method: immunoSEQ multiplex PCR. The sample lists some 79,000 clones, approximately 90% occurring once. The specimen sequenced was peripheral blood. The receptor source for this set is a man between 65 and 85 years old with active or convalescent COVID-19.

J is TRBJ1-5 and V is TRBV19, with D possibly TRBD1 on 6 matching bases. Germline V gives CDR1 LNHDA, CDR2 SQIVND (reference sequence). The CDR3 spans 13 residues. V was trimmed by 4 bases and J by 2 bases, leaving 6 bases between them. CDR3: CASSKGGNQPQHF. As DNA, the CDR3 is TGTGCCAGTAGTAAGGGGGGCAATCAGCCCCAGCATTTT.

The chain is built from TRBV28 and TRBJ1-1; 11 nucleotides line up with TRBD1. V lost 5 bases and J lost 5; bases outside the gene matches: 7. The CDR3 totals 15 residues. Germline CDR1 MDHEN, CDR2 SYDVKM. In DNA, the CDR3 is TGTGCCAGCAGTCCCCCTGGGACAGGGGGTACTGAAGCTTTCTTT. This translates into CASSPPGTGGTEAFF.

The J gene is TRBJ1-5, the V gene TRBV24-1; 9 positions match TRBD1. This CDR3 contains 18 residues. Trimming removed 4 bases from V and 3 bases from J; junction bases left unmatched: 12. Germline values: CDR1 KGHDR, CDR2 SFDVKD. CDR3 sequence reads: CATSDPRTGTGNNQPQHF. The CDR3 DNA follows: TGTGCCACCAGTGACCCCAGGACCGGGACAGGGAACAATCAGCCCCAGCATTTT.

The CDR3 here is CASSLELGLHGYGYTF. The CDR3 coding sequence is TGTGCCAGCAGCTTAGAATTGGGGCTACATGGCTATGGCTACACCTTC. The chain couples TRBV7-8 to TRBJ1-2; tentatively, D is TRBD1 (5 bases). CDR1 SGHVS and CDR2 FQNEAQ come from the germline V gene. With 1 base removed from V and 4 bases from J, the gap between germline ends came to 16 bases. CDR3 length: 16 amino acids.

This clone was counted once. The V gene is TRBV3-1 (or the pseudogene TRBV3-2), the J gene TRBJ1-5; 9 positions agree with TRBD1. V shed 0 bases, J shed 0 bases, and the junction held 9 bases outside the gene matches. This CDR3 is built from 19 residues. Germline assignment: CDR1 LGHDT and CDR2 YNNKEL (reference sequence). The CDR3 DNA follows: TGTGCCAGCAGCCAAGATCTAGGGACAGGGAAATTTAGCAATCAGCCCCAGCATTTT. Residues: CASSQDLGTGKFSNQPQHF.

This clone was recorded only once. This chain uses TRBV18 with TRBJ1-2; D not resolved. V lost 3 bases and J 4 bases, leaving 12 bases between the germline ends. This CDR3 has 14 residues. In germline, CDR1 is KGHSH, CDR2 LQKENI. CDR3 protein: CASSPSFEVYGYTF. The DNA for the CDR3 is TGTGCCAGCTCACCCTCATTTGAGGTCTATGGCTACACCTTC.

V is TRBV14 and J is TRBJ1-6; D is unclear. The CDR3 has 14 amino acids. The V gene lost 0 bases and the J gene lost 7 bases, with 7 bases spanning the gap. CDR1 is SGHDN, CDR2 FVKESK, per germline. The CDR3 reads CASSQESRNSPLHF. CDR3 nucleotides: TGTGCCAGCAGCCAAGAATCGAGGAATTCACCCCTCCACTTT.

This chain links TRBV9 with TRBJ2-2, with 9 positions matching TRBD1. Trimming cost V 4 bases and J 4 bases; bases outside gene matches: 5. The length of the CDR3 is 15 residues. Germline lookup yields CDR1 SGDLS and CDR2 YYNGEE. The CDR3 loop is CASSPGTGSTGELFF. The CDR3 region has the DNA TGTGCCAGCAGCCCTGGGACAGGGAGCACCGGGGAGCTGTTTTTT.

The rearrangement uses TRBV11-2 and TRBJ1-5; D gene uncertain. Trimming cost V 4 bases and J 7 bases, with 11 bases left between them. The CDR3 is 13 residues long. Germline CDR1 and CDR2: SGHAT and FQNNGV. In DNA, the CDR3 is TGTGCCAGCAGCTCAACCTTAGAACAGCCCCAGCATTTT. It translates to CASSSTLEQPQHF.

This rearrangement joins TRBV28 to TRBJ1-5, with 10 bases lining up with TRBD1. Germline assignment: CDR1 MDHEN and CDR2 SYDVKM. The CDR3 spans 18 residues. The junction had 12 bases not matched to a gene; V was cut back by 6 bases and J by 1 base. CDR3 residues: CASSSRDRGVGSNQPQHF. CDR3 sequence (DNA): TGTGCCAGCAGCTCTCGGGACAGGGGCGTCGGCAGCAATCAGCCCCAGCATTTT.

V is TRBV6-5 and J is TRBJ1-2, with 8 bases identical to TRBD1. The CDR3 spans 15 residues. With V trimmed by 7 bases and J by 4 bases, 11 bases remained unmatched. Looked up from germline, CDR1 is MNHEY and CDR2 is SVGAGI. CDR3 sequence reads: CASTRGTGGTYGYTF. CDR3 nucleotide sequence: TGTGCCAGCACTAGAGGGACAGGAGGAACCTATGGCTACACCTTC.

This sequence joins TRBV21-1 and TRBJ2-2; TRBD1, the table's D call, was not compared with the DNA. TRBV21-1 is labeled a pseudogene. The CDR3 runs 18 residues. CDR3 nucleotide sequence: TGTGCCAGCAGCAAACAATGGCGGAAGACAGGGGAGGGCGGGGAGCTGTTTTTT. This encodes CASSKQWRKTGEGGELFF.

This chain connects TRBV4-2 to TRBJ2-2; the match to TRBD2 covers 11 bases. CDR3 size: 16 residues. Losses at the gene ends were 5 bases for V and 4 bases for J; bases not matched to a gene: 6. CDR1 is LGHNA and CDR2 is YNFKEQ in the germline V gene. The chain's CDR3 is CASSASSGRATGELFF. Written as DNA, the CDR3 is TGTGCCAGCAGCGCAAGTAGCGGGAGGGCCACCGGGGAGCTGTTTTTT.

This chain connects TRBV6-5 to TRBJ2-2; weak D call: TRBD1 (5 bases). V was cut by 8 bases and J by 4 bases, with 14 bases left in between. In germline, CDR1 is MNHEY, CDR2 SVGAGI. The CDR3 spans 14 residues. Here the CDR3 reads CASGLGQLTGELFF. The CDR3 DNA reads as TGTGCCAGCGGCCTAGGACAACTCACCGGGGAGCTGTTTTTT.

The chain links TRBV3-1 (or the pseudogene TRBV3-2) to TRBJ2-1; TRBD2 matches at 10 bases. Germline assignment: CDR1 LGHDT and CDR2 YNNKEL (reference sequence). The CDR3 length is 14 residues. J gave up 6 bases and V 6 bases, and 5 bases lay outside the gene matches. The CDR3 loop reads CASRFLAGGNEQFF. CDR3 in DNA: TGTGCCAGCAGATTCTTAGCGGGAGGCAATGAGCAGTTCTTC.

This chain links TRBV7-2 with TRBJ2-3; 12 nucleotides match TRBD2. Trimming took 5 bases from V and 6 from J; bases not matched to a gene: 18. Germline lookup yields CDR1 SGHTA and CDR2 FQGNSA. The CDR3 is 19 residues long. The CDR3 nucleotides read TGTGCCAGCAGCCCATTCGGACTAGCGGGACTCGGAAGAAGGGATACGCAGTATTTT. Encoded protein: CASSPFGLAGLGRRDTQYF.

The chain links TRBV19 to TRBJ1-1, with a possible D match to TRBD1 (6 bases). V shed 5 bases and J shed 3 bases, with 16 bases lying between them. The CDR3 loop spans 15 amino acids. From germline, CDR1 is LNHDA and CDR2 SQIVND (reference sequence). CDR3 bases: TGTGCCAGTAGTTCGTCGTGGGGGGGCTACACTGAAGCTTTCTTT. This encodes CASSSSWGGYTEAFF.

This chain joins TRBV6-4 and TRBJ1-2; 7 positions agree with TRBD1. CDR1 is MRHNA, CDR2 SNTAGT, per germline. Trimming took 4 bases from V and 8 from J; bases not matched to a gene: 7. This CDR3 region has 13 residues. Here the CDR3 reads CASSAQGGGGYTF. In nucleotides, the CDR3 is TGTGCCAGCAGTGCGCAGGGGGGTGGCGGCTACACCTTC.

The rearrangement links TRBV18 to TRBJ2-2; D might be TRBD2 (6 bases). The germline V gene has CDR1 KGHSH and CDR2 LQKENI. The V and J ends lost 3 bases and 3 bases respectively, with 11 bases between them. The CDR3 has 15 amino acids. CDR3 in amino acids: CASSPRGSYTGELFF. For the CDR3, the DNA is TGTGCCAGCTCACCCCGGGGGTCATACACCGGGGAGCTGTTTTTT. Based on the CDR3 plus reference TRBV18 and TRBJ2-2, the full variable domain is NAGVMQNPRHLVRRRGQEARLRCSPMKGHSHVYWYRQLPEEGLKFMVYLQKENIIDESGMPKERFSAEFPKEGPSILRIQQVVRGDSAAYFCASSPRGSYTGELFFGEGSRLTVL.

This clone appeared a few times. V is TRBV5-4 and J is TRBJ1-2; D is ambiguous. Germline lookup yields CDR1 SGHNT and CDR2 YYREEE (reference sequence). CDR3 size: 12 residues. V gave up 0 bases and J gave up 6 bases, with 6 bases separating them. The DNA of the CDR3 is TGTGCCAGCAGCTTGGGGCGGGATGGCTACACCTTC. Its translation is CASSLGRDGYTF.

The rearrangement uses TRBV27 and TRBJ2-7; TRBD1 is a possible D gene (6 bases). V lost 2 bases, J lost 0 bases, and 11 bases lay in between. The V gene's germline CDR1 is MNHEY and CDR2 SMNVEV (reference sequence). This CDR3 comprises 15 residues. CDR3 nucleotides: TGTGCCAGCAGTTTACTAGGGGGATCCTCCTACGAGCAGTACTTC. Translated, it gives CASSLLGGSSYEQYF.

The CDR3 region is CASKQGVTSWIETQYF. The CDR3 bases are TGTGCCAGCAAGCAGGGTGTAACTTCTTGGATAGAGACCCAGTACTTC. The chain combines TRBV2 with TRBJ2-5, with D possibly matching TRBD1 (5 bases). Germline loops: CDR1 SNHLY, CDR2 FYNNEI. Trimming shortened V by 7 bases and J by 4 bases, and 22 bases separated the two germline ends. The CDR3 extends over 16 amino acids. Full variable domain (rest looked up from reference TRBV2 and TRBJ2-5): EPEVTQTPSHQVTQMGQEVILRCVPISNHLYFYWYRQILGQKVEFLVSFYNNEISEKSEIFDDQFSVERPDGSNFTLKIRSTKLEDSAMYFCASKQGVTSWIETQYFGPGTRLLVL.

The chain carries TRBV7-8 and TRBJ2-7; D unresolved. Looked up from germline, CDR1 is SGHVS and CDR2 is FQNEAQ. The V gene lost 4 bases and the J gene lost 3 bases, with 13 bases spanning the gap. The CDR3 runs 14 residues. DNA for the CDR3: TGTGCCAGCAGCTCCCCAGACACCGGCTACGAGCAGTACTTC. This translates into CASSSPDTGYEQYF.

The DNA of the CDR3 is TGCAGTGCTTTTGCAGTTGATACGCAGTATTTT. Encoded protein: CSAFAVDTQYF. This chain connects TRBV20-1 to TRBJ2-3; the D is unclear. The V and J ends lost 5 bases and 6 bases respectively, with 9 bases between them. The germline V gene encodes CDR1 DFQATT and CDR2 SNEGSKA (reference sequence). CDR3 length: 11 amino acids.

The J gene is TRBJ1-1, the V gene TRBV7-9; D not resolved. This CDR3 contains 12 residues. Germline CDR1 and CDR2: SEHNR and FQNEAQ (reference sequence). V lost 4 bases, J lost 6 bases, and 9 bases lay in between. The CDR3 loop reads CASSWHGAEAFF. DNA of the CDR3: TGTGCCAGCAGCTGGCACGGAGCTGAAGCTTTCTTT.

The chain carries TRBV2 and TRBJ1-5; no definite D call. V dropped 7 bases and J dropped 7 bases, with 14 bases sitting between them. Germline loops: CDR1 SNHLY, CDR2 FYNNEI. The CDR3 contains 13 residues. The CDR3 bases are TGTGCCAGCACGCGGTCGGTCGACCAGCCCCAGCATTTT. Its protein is CASTRSVDQPQHF.

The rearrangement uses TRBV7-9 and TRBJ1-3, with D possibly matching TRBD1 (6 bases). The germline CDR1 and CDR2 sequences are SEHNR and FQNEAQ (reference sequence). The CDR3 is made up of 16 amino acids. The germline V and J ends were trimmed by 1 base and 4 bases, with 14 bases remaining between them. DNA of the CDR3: TGTGCCAGCAGCTTAGAACTGGGGGCGGACGGAAACACCATATATTTT. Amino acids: CASSLELGADGNTIYF. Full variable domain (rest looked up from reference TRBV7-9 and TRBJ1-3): DTGVSQNPRHKITKRGQNVTFRCDPISEHNRLYWYRQTLGQGPEFLTYFQNEAQLEKSRLLSDRFSAERPKGSFSTLEIQRTEQGDSAMYLCASSLELGADGNTIYFGEGSWLTVV.

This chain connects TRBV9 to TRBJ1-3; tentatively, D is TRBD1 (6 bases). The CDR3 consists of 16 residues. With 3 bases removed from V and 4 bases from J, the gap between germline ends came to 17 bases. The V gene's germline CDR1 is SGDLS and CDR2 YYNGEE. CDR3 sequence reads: CASSEVTGPGGNTIYF. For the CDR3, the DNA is TGTGCCAGCAGCGAGGTAACAGGGCCGGGAGGAAACACCATATATTTT.

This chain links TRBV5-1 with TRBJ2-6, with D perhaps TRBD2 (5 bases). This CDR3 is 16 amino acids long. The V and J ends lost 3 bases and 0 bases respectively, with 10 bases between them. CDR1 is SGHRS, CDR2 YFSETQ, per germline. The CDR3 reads CASSSGIFSGANVLTF. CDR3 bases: TGCGCCAGCAGCTCCGGGATTTTCTCTGGGGCCAACGTCCTGACTTTC.

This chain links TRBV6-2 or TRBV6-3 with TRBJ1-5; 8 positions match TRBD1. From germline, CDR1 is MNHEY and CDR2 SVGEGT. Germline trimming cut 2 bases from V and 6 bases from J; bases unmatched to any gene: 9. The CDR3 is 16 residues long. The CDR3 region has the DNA TGTGCCAGCAGTTACGGGGCCGGACAGGGCGGTCAGCCCCAGCATTTT. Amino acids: CASSYGAGQGGQPQHF.